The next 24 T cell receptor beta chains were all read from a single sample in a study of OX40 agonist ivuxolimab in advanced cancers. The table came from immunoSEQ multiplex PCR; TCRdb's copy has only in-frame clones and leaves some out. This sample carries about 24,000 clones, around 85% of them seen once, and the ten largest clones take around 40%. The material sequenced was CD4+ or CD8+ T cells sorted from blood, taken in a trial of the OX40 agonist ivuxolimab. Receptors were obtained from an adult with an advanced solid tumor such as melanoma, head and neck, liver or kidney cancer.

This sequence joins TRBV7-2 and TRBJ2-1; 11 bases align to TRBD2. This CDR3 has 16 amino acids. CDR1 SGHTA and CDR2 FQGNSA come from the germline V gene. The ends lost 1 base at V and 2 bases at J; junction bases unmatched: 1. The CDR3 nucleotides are TGTGCCAGCAGCTTAGGACTAGCGGGAACCTACAATGAGCAGTTCTTC. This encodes CASSLGLAGTYNEQFF. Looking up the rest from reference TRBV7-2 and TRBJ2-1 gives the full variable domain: GAGVSQSPSNKVTEKGKDVELRCDPISGHTALYWYRQSLGQGLEFLIYFQGNSAPDKSGLPSDRFSAERTGGSVSTLTIQRTQQEDSAVYLCASSLGLAGTYNEQFFGPGTRLTVL.

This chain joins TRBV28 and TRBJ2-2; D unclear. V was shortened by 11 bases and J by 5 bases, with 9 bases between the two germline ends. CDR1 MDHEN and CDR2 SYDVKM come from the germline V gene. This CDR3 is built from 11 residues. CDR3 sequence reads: CASSGTGELFF. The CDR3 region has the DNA TGTGCCTCATCCGGGACCGGGGAGCTGTTTTTT.

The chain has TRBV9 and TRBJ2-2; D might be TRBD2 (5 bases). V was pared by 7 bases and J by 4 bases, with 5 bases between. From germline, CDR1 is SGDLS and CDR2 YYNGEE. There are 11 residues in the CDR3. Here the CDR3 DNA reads TGTGCCAGCGGGAGCACCGGGGAGCTGTTTTTT. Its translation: CASGSTGELFF.

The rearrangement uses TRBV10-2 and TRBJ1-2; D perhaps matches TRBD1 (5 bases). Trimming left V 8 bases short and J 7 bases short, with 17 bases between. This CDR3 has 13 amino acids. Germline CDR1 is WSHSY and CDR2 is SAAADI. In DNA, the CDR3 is TGCGCCAGCGGGGCCTCTCCCTCGGGTGGCTACACCTTC. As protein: CASGASPSGGYTF.

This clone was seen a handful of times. CDR3 region: CAIGWTGYEQYF. As DNA, the CDR3 is TGTGCCATCGGATGGACTGGCTACGAGCAGTACTTC. The V and J genes are TRBV10-3 and TRBJ2-7, with D perhaps matching TRBD2 (5 bases). Trimming pared 8 bases from V and 3 bases from J, leaving 11 bases between. The germline V gene has CDR1 ENHRY and CDR2 SYGVKD. The CDR3 is 12 residues long.

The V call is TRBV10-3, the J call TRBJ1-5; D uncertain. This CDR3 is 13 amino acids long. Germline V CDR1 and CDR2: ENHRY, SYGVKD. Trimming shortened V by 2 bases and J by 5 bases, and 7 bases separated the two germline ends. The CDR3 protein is CAISEGWDQPQHF. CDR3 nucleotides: TGTGCCATCAGTGAGGGGTGGGATCAGCCCCAGCATTTT.

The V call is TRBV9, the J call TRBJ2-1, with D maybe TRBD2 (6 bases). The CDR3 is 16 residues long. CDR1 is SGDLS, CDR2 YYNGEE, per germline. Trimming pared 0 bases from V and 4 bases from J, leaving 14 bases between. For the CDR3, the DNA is TGTGCCAGCAGCGTAGAGGTAGCGGAAATATACAATGAGCAGTTCTTC. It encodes CASSVEVAEIYNEQFF.

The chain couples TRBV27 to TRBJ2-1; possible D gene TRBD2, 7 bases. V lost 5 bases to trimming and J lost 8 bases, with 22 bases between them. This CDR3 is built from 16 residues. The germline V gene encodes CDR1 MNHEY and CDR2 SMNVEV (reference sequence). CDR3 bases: TGTGCCAGCAGTCACCCCGGGACTGGAGGGGGGGATGAGCAGTTCTTC. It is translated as CASSHPGTGGGDEQFF.

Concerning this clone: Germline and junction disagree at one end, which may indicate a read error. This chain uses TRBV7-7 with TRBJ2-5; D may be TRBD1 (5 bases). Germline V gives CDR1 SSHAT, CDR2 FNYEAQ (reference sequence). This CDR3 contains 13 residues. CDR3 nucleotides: TGTGCTAGCAGCTTGTCCAGGGAAAGAGCCCAGTACTTC. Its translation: CASSLSRERAQYF.

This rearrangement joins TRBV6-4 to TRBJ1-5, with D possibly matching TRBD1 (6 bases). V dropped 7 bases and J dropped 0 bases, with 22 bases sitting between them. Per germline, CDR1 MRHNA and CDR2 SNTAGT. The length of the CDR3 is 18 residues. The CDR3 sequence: CASIGRTEATYSNQPQHF. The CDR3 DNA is TGTGCCAGCATTGGGCGGACAGAAGCTACCTATAGCAATCAGCCCCAGCATTTT.

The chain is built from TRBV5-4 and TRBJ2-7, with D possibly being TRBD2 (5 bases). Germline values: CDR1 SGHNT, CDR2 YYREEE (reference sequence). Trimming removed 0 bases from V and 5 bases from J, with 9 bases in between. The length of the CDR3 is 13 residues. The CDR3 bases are TGTGCCAGCAGCTTGGGGCTAGCAGACGAGCAGTACTTC. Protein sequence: CASSLGLADEQYF.

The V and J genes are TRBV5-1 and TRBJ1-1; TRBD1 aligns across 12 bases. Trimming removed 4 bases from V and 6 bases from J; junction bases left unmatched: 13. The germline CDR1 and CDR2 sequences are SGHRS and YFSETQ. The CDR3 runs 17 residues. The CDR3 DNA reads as TGCGCCAGCAGCGTCCAGGGACAGGGGGCGTTGGTGGCTGAAGCTTTCTTT. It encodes CASSVQGQGALVAEAFF. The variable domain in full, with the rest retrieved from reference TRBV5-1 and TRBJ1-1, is KAGVTQTPRYLIKTRGQQVTLSCSPISGHRSVSWYQQTPGQGLQFLFEYFSETQRNKGNFPGRFSGRQFSNSRSEMNVSTLELGDSALYLCASSVQGQGALVAEAFFGQGTRLTVV.

CDR3 bases: TGTGCCAGCAGTGAAGCGTGGGGGCCTGGGGCCAACGTCCTGACTTTC. Amino acid sequence: CASSEAWGPGANVLTF. V is TRBV25-1 and J is TRBJ2-6, with D perhaps matching TRBD1 (6 bases). V was shortened by 2 bases and J by 2 bases, with 10 bases between the two germline ends. This CDR3 contains 16 residues. Germline V CDR1 and CDR2: MGHDK, SYGVNS. Based on the CDR3 plus reference TRBV25-1 and TRBJ2-6, the full variable domain is EADIYQTPRYLVIGTGKKITLECSQTMGHDKMYWYQQDPGMELHLIHYSYGVNSTEKGDLSSESTVSRIRTEHFPLTLESARPSHTSQYLCASSEAWGPGANVLTFGAGSRLTVL.

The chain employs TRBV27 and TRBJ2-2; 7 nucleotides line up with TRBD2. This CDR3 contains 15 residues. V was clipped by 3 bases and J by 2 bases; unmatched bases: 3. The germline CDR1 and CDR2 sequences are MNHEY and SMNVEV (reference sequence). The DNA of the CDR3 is TGTGCCAGCAGTTTGAGCGGGGATAACACCGGGGAGCTGTTTTTT. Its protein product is CASSLSGDNTGELFF.

The chain's CDR3 is CASTGQGHYEQYF. The CDR3 nucleotides are TGTGCCAGCACAGGACAGGGCCACTACGAGCAGTACTTC. The chain uses TRBV6-5 and TRBJ2-7; 8 bases fit TRBD1. The CDR3 totals 13 residues. Germline loops: CDR1 MNHEY, CDR2 SVGAGI. The V segment lost 7 bases and the J segment 3 bases; nucleotides outside the gene matches: 5.

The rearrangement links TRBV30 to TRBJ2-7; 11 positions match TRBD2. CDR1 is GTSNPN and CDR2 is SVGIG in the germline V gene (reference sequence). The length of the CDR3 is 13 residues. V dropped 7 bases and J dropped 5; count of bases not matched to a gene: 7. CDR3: CASLLAGVNEQYF. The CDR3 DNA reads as TGTGCCTCCCTACTAGCGGGAGTAAACGAGCAGTACTTC.

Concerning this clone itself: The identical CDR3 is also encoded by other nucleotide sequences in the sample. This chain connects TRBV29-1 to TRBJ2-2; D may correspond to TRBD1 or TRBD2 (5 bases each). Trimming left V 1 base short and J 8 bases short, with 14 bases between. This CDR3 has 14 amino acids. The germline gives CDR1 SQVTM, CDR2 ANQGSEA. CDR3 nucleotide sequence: TGCAGCGTTGAAGGGGGGAGAGTCGGTGGGGAGCTGTTTTTT. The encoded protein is CSVEGGRVGGELFF.

The CDR3 bases are TGTGCCAGCAGGGGCGGCAATGAGCAGTTCTTC. Protein product: CASRGGNEQFF. The chain joins TRBV5-4 to TRBJ2-1; D is unresolved. CDR1 is SGHNT, CDR2 YYREEE, per germline (reference sequence). V was pared by 5 bases and J by 6 bases, with 6 bases between. This CDR3 comprises 11 residues.

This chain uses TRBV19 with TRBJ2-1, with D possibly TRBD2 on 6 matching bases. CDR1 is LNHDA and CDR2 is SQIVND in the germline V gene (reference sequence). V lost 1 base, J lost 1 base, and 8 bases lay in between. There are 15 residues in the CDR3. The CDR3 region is CASSIGSGSYNEQFF. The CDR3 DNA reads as TGTGCCAGTAGTATAGGTAGCGGATCCTACAATGAGCAGTTCTTC.

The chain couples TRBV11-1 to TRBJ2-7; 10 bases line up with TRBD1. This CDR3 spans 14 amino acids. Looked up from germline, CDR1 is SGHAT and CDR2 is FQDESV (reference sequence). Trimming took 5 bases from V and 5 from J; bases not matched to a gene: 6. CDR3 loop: CASSPRDRGNEQYF. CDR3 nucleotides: TGTGCCAGCAGCCCCCGGGACAGGGGCAACGAGCAGTACTTC.

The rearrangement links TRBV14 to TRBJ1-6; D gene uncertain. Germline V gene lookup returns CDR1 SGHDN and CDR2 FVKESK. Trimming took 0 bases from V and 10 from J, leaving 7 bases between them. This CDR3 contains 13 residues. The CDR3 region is CASSQELGSPLHF. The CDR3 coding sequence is TGTGCCAGCAGCCAAGAACTGGGATCACCCCTCCACTTT.

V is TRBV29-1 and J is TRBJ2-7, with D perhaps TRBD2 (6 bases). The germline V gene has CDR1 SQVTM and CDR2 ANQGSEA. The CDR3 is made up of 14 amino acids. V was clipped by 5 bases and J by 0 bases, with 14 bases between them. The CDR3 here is CSVWEEGSSYEQYF. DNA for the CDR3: TGCAGCGTTTGGGAGGAGGGAAGCTCCTACGAGCAGTACTTC.

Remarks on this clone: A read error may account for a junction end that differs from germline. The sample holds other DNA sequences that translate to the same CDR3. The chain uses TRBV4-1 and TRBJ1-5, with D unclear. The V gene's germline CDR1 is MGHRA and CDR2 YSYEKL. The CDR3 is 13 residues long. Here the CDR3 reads CASSQDLTEPQHF. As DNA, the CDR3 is TGTGCCAGCAGCCAAGATTTAACGGAGCCCCAGCATTTT.

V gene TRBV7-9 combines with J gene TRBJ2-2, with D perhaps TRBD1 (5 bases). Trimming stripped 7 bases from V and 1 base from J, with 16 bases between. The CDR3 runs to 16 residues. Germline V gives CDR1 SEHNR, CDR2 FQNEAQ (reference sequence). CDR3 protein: CASIPFGRENTGELFF. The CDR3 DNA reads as TGTGCCAGCATCCCATTTGGCAGGGAGAACACCGGGGAGCTGTTTTTT. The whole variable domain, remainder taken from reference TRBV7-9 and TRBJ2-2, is DTGVSQNPRHKITKRGQNVTFRCDPISEHNRLYWYRQTLGQGPEFLTYFQNEAQLEKSRLLSDRFSAERPKGSFSTLEIQRTEQGDSAMYLCASIPFGRENTGELFFGEGSRLTVL.